A selection of T cell receptor beta chains follows, all from one sample in a study of shared clonotypes between healthy human individuals. The data were produced by immunoSEQ multiplex PCR, yet TCRdb's version contains in-frame clones alone and is incomplete. The sample contains 1 million to 1.3 million clones, approximately 78% of which appear only once. The specimen sequenced was memory CD4+ T cells from PBMCs. These receptors originate from a man in his late teens or twenties in good health. Some clones in this sample may be carry-over from other donors' samples. Both conserved end residues are part of each CDR3. Each record gives: clone size, D gene, J gene, V gene, CDR3 DNA, CDR3 protein. A D gene is named only where the DNA matches it firmly. The size field is filled for only some rows; it gives once, few, many or a size class.

.,TRBD2,TRBJ2-3,TRBV7-3,TGTGCCAGCAGCAAGACTAGCGGGAGGCTAGATACGCAGTATTTT,CASSKTSGRLDTQYF
few,.,TRBJ1-1,TRBV28,TGTGCCAGCACCTTGGGACGCCCGGGCACTGAAGCTTTCTTT,CASTLGRPGTEAFF
few,.,TRBJ2-7,TRBV5-4,TGTGCCAGCAGCTTGGCCGGTTCAAGCTCCTACGAGCAGTACTTC,CASSLAGSSSYEQYF
.,.,TRBJ2-5,TRBV5-1,TGCGCCAGCAGCCCCCGGACGTACCAAGAGACCCAGTACTTC,CASSPRTYQETQYF
.,.,TRBJ1-3,TRBV4-3,TGCGCCAGCAGCCAAGATCCCTACGGGTCATCGAGAGGAAACACCATATATTTT,CASSQDPYGSSRGNTIYF
.,TRBD2,TRBJ2-2,TRBV27,TGTGCCAGCAATCGGGGGGGTCTCTACACCGGGGAGCTGTTTTTT,CASNRGGLYTGELFF
.,TRBD1,TRBJ2-2,TRBV4-3,TGCGCCAGCAGCCAAGATGGGGGACAGAGGGGCACCGGGGAGCTGTTTTTT,CASSQDGGQRGTGELFF
.,TRBD2,TRBJ2-3,TRBV5-1,TGCGCCAGCAGCGGCCTAGCGGGAGATAGTACAGATACGCAGTATTTT,CASSGLAGDSTDTQYF
few,TRBD1,TRBJ1-2,TRBV29-1,TGCAGCGTGATTACCGGGACAGATGGCTACACCTTC,CSVITGTDGYTF
few,.,TRBJ2-2,TRBV5-4,TGTGCCAGCAGCTCCAAGGTCCCCACCGGGGAGCTGTTTTTT,CASSSKVPTGELFF
.,.,TRBJ1-2,TRBV4-1,TGCGCCAGCAGCCACGACGGTTTCTATGGCTACACCTTC,CASSHDGFYGYTF
.,TRBD1,TRBJ2-6,TRBV5-4,TGTGCCAGCAGCTTGGGGGACAGCTCTGGGGCCAACGTCCTGACTTTC,CASSLGDSSGANVLTF
.,.,TRBJ2-1,TRBV25-1,TGTGCCAGCAGTGCCTTCGGGGTGGATGAGCAGTTCTTC,CASSAFGVDEQFF
once,TRBD2,TRBJ2-7,TRBV5-4,TGTGCCAGCAGCCCGGGTAGCTTTAGCGGGAGGGTAACCTACGAGCAGTACTTC,CASSPGSFSGRVTYEQYF
.,TRBD1,TRBJ1-4,TRBV18,TGTGCCAGCTCACCCCAGATTCCGGGACAGATGGGTGAAAAACTGTTTTTT,CASSPQIPGQMGEKLFF
.,TRBD1,TRBJ2-5,TRBV4-1,TGCGCCAGCAGCTTTGGGGACAGGGTGGAGACCCAGTACTTC,CASSFGDRVETQYF
.,TRBD2,TRBJ2-3,TRBV19,TGTGCCAGTAGGAGAACTAGCGGGAGGGCAACAGATACGCAGTATTTT,CASRRTSGRATDTQYF
.,.,TRBJ2-3,TRBV5-4,TGTGCCAGCAGCTTGGGCGGGGGCGCACAAGATACGCAGTATTTT,CASSLGGGAQDTQYF
.,.,TRBJ1-1,TRBV6-5,TGTGCCAGCAGTTACTACCCAGGGGCGAACACTGAAGCTTTCTTT,CASSYYPGANTEAFF
.,.,TRBJ2-7,TRBV5-1,TGCGCCAGCAGCTTGAGTAGGGCGGGATACGAGCAGTACTTC,CASSLSRAGYEQYF
.,.,TRBJ1-3,TRBV5-1,TGCGCCAGCAGCTTGGGTCTGACGAGCTCTGGAAACACCATATATTTT,CASSLGLTSSGNTIYF
.,.,TRBJ1-4,TRBV20-1,TGCAGTGCTTCCCGACAGGAAAAACTGTTTTTT,CSASRQEKLFF
.,.,TRBJ2-2,TRBV10-1,TGCGCCTCATCCCCCGGGACGGCGAACACCGGGGAGCTGTTTTTT,CASSPGTANTGELFF
.,TRBD2,TRBJ2-3,TRBV4-1,TGCGCCAGCAGCCAGCGGGCTAGCGGTAGCACAGATACGCAGTATTTT,CASSQRASGSTDTQYF
.,.,TRBJ1-4,TRBV27,TGTGCCAGCAGTCGGTCGGGGGGGAGGGAAAAACTGTTTTTT,CASSRSGGREKLFF
.,.,TRBJ2-3,TRBV7-2,TGTGCCAGCAGCCCGTTGGGGCAGCGGCTCGCAGATACGCAGTATTTT,CASSPLGQRLADTQYF
.,TRBD1,TRBJ2-7,TRBV5-1,TGCGCCAGCAGCTTGAGTTGGGACAGGGGGAACGAGCAGTACTTC,CASSLSWDRGNEQYF
.,.,TRBJ2-1,TRBV5-4,TGTGCCAGCCAAAGGGCATCCTACAATGAGCAGTTCTTC,CASQRASYNEQFF
.,TRBD2,TRBJ2-2,TRBV5-1,TGCGCCAGCAGCTTGACTAGCGGGAGGAACACCGGGGAGCTGTTTTTT,CASSLTSGRNTGELFF
.,.,TRBJ1-4,TRBV28,TGTGCCAGCAGCCCCCTGACAGCAACTAATGAAAAACTGTTTTTT,CASSPLTATNEKLFF
.,.,TRBJ2-4,TRBV5-1,TGCGCCAGCAGCTTGGAGGGAGCCAAAAACATTCAGTACTTC,CASSLEGAKNIQYF
few,TRBD1,TRBJ1-1,TRBV14,TGTGCCAGCAGCCAAGGGTTACGGGACAGGGTGGTCCAAGCTTTCTTT,CASSQGLRDRVVQAFF
.,.,TRBJ1-1,TRBV14,TGTGCCAGCAGCCTTTCGGGATCCGCCTTGGGGACTGAAGCTTTCTTT,CASSLSGSALGTEAFF
.,.,TRBJ1-1,TRBV6-1,TGTGCCAGCAGTGAACGAGGAGGGAACACTGAAGCTTTCTTT,CASSERGGNTEAFF
once,.,TRBJ1-2,TRBV6-5,TGTGCCAGCAGTTCGCGAAGGGGGGCTAACTATGGCTACACCTTC,CASSSRRGANYGYTF
once,.,TRBJ2-2,TRBV19,TGTGCCAGTAGCGAGTGGGGTCCCTCGACCACCGGGGAGCTGTTTTTT,CASSEWGPSTTGELFF
.,.,TRBJ2-7,TRBV7-3,TGTGCCAGCAGCCTCACGGAGGGGTACGAGCAGTACTTC,CASSLTEGYEQYF
many,.,TRBJ1-2,TRBV2,TGTGCCAGCAGTGCTGGGGGAGAAGGCTACACCTTC,CASSAGGEGYTF
once,.,TRBJ2-3,TRBV25-1,TGTGCCAGCAGTGAGGGTTTCTGGGCAGATACGCAGTATTTT,CASSEGFWADTQYF
.,TRBD2,TRBJ2-3,TRBV28,TGTGCCAGCAGTCCACTAGCGGGAGTAGGCACAGATACGCAGTATTTT,CASSPLAGVGTDTQYF
few,.,TRBJ2-1,TRBV6-6,TGTGCCAGCAGCCTGTCGGGCTACAATGAGCAGTTCTTC,CASSLSGYNEQFF
.,.,TRBJ2-3,TRBV5-1,TGCGCCAGCAGCTTGGAGGGCAGGGTGTGGGATACGCAGTATTTT,CASSLEGRVWDTQYF
.,.,TRBJ1-2,TRBV7-9,TGTGCCAGCACCGCCGGAGGGGCAGGCTACACCTTC,CASTAGGAGYTF
few,.,TRBJ1-5,TRBV4-1,TGCGCCAGCAGTCCCGGCAGAGCCCAGCCCCAGCATTTT,CASSPGRAQPQHF
.,.,TRBJ1-2,TRBV15,TGTGCCACCAGCCAGGACACGAACTATGGCTACACCTTC,CATSQDTNYGYTF
.,.,TRBJ2-3,TRBV12-5,TGTGCTAGTGGTTTCTCTGGGGGCACGCCAGATACGCAGTATTTT,CASGFSGGTPDTQYF
.,TRBD1,TRBJ2-7,TRBV5-8,TGTGCCAGCCGACGGACAGGGAGCACCTACGAGCAGTACTTC,CASRRTGSTYEQYF
.,.,TRBJ2-5,TRBV28,TGTGCCAGCAGTTTAAGGGGAGGGACAAGACAAGAGACCCAGTACTTC,CASSLRGGTRQETQYF
.,.,TRBJ2-5,TRBV7-9,TGTGCCAGCAGCTCCTGGCGCAGCCTCCAAGAGACCCAGTACTTC,CASSSWRSLQETQYF
.,TRBD1,TRBJ1-5,TRBV7-6,TGTGCCAGCAGCTTAGAGGGACAGGGGGGTCAGCCCCAGCATTTT,CASSLEGQGGQPQHF
.,.,TRBJ1-1,TRBV2,TGTGCCAGCAGTGTAAGGCCCCCCACTGAAGCTTTCTTT,CASSVRPPTEAFF